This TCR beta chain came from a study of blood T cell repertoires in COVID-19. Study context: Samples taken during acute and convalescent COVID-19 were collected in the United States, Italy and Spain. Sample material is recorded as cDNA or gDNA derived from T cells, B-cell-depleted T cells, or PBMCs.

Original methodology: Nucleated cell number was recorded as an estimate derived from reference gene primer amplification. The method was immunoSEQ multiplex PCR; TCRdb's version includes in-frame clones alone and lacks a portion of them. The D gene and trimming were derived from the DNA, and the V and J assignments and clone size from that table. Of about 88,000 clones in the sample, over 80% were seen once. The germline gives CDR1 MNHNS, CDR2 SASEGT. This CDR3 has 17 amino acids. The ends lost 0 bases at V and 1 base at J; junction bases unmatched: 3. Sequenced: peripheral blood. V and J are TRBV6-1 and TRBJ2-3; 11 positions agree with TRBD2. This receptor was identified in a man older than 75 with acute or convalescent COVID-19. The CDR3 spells CASSEAILAGGTDTQYF. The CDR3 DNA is TGTGCCAGCAGTGAAGCGATACTAGCGGGGGGCACAGATACGCAGTATTTT.